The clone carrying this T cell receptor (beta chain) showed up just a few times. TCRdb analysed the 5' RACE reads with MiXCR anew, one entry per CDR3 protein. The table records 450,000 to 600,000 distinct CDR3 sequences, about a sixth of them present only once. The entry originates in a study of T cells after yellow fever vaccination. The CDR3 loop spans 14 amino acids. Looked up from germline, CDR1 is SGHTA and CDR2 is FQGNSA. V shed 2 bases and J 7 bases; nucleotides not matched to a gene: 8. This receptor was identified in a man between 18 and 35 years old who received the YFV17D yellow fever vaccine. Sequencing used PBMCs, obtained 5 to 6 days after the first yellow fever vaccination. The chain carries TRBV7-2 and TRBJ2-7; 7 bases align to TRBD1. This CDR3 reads CASSLFDRAEEQYV. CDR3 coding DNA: TGTGCCAGCAGCTTATTCGACAGGGCGGAAGAGCAGTACGTC.